Listed here is a single T cell receptor beta chain. These data come from a study of blood T cell repertoires in COVID-19. With 2 bases removed from V and 6 bases from J, the gap between germline ends came to 15 bases. The CDR3 extends over 15 amino acids. Per the germline V gene, CDR1 is KGHDR and CDR2 is SFDVKD. Method: immunoSEQ multiplex PCR; TCRdb's copy keeps in-frame clones and lacks some. Altogether over 250,000 clones are present, roughly 90% being singletons, with the ten largest covering 3%. Recruitment covered 20 to 25 US areas and drew participants whose ages spanned roughly 18 to 89 years.

The rearrangement joins TRBV24-1 to TRBJ1-2; tentative D call: TRBD1 (6 bases). The sequence was collected from a woman aged 45-65 years who had recovered from COVID-19. The source material was PBMCs or T cells enriched from blood (not recorded which). CDR3 sequence: CATSDSPTGSDGYTF. The CDR3 nucleotides read TGTGCCACCAGTGATTCCCCGACAGGATCGGATGGCTACACCTTC.